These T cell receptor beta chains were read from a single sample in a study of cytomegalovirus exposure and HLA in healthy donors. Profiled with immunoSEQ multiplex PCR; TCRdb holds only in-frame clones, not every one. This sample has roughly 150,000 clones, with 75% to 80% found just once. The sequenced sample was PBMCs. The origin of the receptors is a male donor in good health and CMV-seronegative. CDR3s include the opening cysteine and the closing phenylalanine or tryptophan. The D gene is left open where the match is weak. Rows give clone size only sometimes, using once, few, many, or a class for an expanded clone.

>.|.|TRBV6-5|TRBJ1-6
TGTGCCAGCAGTTACTCAACGGGGAATAATTCACCCCTCCACTTT
CASSYSTGNNSPLHF
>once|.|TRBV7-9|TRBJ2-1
TGTGCCAGCAGCTCCGCGGCGACCTACAATGAGCAGTTCTTC
CASSSAATYNEQFF
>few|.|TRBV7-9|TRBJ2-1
TGTGCCAGCAGCTTGACAGCCTACAATGAGCAGTTCTTC
CASSLTAYNEQFF
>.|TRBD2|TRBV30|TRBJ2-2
TGTGCCTGGGGCGGGACTAGCGGGGGTCTCGGGGAGCTGTTTTTT
CAWGGTSGGLGELFF
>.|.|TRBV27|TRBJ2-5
TGTGCCAGCAGTTTATCGAGGGTGAGGGTAGGAGAGACCCAGTACTTC
CASSLSRVRVGETQYF
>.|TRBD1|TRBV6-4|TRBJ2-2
TGTGCCAGCAGTGACTCACAGGGGACCGGGGAGCTGTTTTTT
CASSDSQGTGELFF
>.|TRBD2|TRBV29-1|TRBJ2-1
TGCAGCGTTCGATCGTCCGGACTAGCGGGAGTAGAGCAGTTCTTC
CSVRSSGLAGVEQFF
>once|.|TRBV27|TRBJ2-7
TGTGCCAGCAGCAGCGGAACCTACGAGCAGTACTTC
CASSSGTYEQYF
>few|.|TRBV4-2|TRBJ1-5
TGTGCCAGCAGCCAAGATTTAGGCAATCAGCCCCAGCATTTT
CASSQDLGNQPQHF
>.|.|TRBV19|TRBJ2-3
TGTGCCAGTAGTATGGGGGCTACAGATACGCAGTATTTT
CASSMGATDTQYF
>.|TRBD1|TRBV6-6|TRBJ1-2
TGTGCCAGCATCCACGGGGGGACAGGGATTAACTATGGCTACACCTTC
CASIHGGTGINYGYTF
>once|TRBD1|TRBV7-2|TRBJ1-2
TGTGCCAGCAGCCGTACAGGGGGTGATCATGGCTACACCTTC
CASSRTGGDHGYTF
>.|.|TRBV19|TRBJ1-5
TGTGCCAGTAGTCTTCCGGGCAATCAGCCCCAGCATTTT
CASSLPGNQPQHF
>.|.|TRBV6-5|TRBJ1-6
TGTGCCAGCAGTTACAGGGGCTATAATTCACCCCTCCACTTT
CASSYRGYNSPLHF
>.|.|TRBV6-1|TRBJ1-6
TGTGCCAGCACCCCCTGGGCAGGGAAACATTCACCCCTCCACTTT
CASTPWAGKHSPLHF
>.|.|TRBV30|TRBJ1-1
TGTGCTGGGGGGGGGTCGGGACTCGCTGAAGCTTTCTTT
CAGGGSGLAEAFF
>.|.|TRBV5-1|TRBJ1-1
TGCGCCAGCAGCTTGAAACCGGACACTGAAGCTTTCTTT
CASSLKPDTEAFF
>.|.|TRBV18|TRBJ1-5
TGTGCCAGCTCACCACCGGGAGACGGGAATCAGCCCCAGCATTTT
CASSPPGDGNQPQHF
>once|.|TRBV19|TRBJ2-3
TGTGCCAGTAGTACTTCTCGACAGGAATGGTGGACAGATACGCAGTATTTT
CASSTSRQEWWTDTQYF
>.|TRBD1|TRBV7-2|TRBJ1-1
TGTGCCAGCAGCTTAGCCCCTGGACAGGGGACTGAAGCTTTCTTT
CASSLAPGQGTEAFF
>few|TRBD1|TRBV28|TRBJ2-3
TGTGCCAGCAGGGGGACAGCACCTAGCACAGATACGCAGTATTTT
CASRGTAPSTDTQYF
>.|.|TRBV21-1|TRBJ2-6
TGTGCCGTATCCTGGAGGATCTCTGGGGCCAACGTCCTGACTTTC
CAVSWRISGANVLTF
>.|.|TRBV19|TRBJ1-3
TGTGCCAGTAGTCCGCCGGGACAACTCTCTGGAAACACCATATATTTT
CASSPPGQLSGNTIYF
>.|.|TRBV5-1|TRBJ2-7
TGCGCCAGCAGCTTGGTTGATGACAGGTCCTACGAGCAGTACTTC
CASSLVDDRSYEQYF
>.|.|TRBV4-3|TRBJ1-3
TGCGCCAGCAGCCAATCGGCGGCGACCTCTGGAAACACCATATATTTT
CASSQSAATSGNTIYF
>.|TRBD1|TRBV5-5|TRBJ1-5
TGTGCCAGCAGCTTGGGGACAGGGGGCGATCAGCCCCAGCATTTT
CASSLGTGGDQPQHF
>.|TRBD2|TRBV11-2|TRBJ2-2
TGTGCCAGCAGCGGAAGCGGGAGTACTTACGGGGAGCTGTTTTTT
CASSGSGSTYGELFF
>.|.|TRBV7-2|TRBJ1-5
TGTGCCAGCAGCTTAAGCGGCCGCAACTGGGCTCAGCCCCAGCATTTT
CASSLSGRNWAQPQHF
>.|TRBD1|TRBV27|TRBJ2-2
TGTGCCAGCAGGGACCGACAGGGGGTTCCAACCGGGGAGCTGTTTTTT
CASRDRQGVPTGELFF
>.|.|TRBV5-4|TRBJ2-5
TGTGCCAGCAGCTCCACGGACTCCGGAGAGACCCAGTACTTC
CASSSTDSGETQYF
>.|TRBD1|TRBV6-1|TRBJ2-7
TGTGCCAGCAGCCCAGGACAGGGGGTCTACGAGCAGTACTTC
CASSPGQGVYEQYF
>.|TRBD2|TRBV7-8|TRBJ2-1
TGTGCCAGCAGCCCGACTAGCGGGGGGGTTAATGAGCAGTTCTTC
CASSPTSGGVNEQFF
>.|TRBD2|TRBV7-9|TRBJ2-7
TGTTCCAGCAGCTTAGGGAGGGCCGAGCAGTACTTC
CSSSLGRAEQYF
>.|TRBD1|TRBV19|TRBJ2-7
TGTGCCAGTAGTACCGCCGGGACAGGGGTCTACGAGCAGTACTTC
CASSTAGTGVYEQYF
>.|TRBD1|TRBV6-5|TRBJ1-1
TGTGCCAGCAGTGAAAGGACAGGGGGAGCTTTCTTT
CASSERTGGAFF